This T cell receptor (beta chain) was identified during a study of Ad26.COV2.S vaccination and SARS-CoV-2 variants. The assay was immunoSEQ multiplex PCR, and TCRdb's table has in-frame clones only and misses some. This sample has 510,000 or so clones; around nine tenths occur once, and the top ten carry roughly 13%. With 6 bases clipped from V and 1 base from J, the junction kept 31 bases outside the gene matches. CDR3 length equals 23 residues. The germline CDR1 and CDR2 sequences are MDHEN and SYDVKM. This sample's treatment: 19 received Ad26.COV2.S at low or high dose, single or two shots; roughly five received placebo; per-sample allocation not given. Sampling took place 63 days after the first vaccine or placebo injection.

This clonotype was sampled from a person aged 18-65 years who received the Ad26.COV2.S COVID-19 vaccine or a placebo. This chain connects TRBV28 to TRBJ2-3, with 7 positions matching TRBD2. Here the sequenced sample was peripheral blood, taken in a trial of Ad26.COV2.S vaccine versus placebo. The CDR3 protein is CASRAWRAVLNTGSGDRTDTQYF. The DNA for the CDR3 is TGTGCCAGCAGAGCCTGGAGGGCCGTTCTCAACACGGGCAGCGGGGATCGCACAGATACGCAGTATTTT.